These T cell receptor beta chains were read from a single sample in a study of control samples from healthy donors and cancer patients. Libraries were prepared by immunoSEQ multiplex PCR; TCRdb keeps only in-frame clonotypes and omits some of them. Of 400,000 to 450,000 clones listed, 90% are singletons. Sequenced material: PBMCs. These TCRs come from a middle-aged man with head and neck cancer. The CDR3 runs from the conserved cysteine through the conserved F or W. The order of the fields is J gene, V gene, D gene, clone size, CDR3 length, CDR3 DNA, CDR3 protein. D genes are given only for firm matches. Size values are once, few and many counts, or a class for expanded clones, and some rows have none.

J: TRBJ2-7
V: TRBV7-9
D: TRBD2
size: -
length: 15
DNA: TGTGCCAGCCGCCGTGGGGGACTAGCGGGAGGAAGCAAGTCCTTC
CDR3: CASRRGGLAGGSKSF

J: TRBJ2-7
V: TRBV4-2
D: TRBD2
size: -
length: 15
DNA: TGTGCCAGCAGCTCGCAAGCGGGAGGATCCTACGAGCAGTACTTC
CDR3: CASSSQAGGSYEQYF

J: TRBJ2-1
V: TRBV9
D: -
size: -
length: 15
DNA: TGTGCCAGCAGCGTAGAGATAGGCTCCTACAATGAGCAGTTCTTC
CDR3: CASSVEIGSYNEQFF

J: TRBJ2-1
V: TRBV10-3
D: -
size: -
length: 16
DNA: TGTGCCATCAGTGCCACAACAGGGAACCACTACAATGAGCAGTTCTTC
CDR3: CAISATTGNHYNEQFF

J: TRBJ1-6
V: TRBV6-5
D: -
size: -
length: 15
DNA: TGTGCCAGCAGTTACGGGGCGGGGCGGAATTCACCCCTCCACTTT
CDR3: CASSYGAGRNSPLHF

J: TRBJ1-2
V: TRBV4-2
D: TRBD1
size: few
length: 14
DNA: TGTGCCAGCAGCCACGACAGGGATAACTATGGCTACACCTTC
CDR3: CASSHDRDNYGYTF

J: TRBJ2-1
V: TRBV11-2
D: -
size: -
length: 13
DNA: TGTGCCAGCAGCTTAGGCTTGGGTAGCGAGCAGTTCTTC
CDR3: CASSLGLGSEQFF

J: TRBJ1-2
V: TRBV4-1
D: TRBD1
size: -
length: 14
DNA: TGCGCCAGCAGCCAAGTTCAGGGGGCGGGTGGCTACACCTTC
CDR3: CASSQVQGAGGYTF

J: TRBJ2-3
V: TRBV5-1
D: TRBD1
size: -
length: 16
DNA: TGCGCCAGCAGCTTTCGGACAGGGGGGGACACAGATACGCAGTATTTT
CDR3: CASSFRTGGDTDTQYF

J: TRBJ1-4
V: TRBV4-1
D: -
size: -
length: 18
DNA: TGCGCCAGCAGCCAACCGCCATTGGCCGCAGGAGATAATGAAAAACTGTTTTTT
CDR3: CASSQPPLAAGDNEKLFF

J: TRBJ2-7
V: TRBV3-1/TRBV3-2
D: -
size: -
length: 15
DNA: TGTGCCAGCAGCCCCCTTGGGTTAGTCAACTACGAGCAGTACTTC
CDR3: CASSPLGLVNYEQYF

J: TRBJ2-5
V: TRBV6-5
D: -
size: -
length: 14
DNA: TGTGCCAGCAGTTCGGACAGAATGGGGGAGACCCAGTACTTC
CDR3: CASSSDRMGETQYF

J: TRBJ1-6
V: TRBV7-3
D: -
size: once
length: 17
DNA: TGTGCCAGCAGCGCCACGGGCAGCCAGGGAGGTAATTCACCCCTCCACTTT
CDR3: CASSATGSQGGNSPLHF

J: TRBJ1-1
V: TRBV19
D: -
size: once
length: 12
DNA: TGTGCCAGTTCCCGGACAGCCACTGAAGCTTTCTTT
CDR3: CASSRTATEAFF

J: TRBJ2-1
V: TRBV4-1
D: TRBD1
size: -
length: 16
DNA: TGCGCCAGCAGCCGACTACAGGGGGCGGGGGCAAATGAGCAGTTCTTC
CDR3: CASSRLQGAGANEQFF

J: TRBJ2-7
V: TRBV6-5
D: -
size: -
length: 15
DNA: TGTGCCAGCAGCAAACAGGGCGGCGGAGCCTACGAGCAGTACTTC
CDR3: CASSKQGGGAYEQYF

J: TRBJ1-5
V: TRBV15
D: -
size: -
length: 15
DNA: TGTGCCACCAGCAGAGATTGGAGGGGTGGACAGCCCCAGCATTTT
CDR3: CATSRDWRGGQPQHF

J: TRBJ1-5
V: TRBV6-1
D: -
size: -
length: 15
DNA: TGTGCCAGCAGTGAGGGGACGGCTCCCGATCAGCCCCAGCATTTT
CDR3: CASSEGTAPDQPQHF

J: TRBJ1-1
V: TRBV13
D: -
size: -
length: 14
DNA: TGTGCCAGCAGCTTACCTACTCGGAACACTGAAGCTTTCTTT
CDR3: CASSLPTRNTEAFF

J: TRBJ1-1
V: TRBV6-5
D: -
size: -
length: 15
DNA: TGTGCCAGCAGCCCCGACGGCTTGATGAACACTGAAGCTTTCTTT
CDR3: CASSPDGLMNTEAFF

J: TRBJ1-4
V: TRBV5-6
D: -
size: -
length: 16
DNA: TGTGCCAGCAGGGATGTTGACAGGTGTCCGGCTGAAAAACTGTTTTTT
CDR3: CASRDVDRCPAEKLFF

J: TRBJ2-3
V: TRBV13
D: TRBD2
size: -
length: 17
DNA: TGTGCCAGCAACTTTAGAAGAGCGGGAGCAGGAGCAGATACGCAGTATTTT
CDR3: CASNFRRAGAGADTQYF

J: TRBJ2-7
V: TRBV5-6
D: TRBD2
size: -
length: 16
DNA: TGTGCCAGCAGCACCCCGGGACTAGCGGACTCCTACGAGCAGTACTTC
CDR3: CASSTPGLADSYEQYF

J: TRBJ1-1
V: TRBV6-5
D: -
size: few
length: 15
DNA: TGTGCCAGCAGTAACAAGATTAGGGGCGGGACTGAAGCTTTCTTT
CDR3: CASSNKIRGGTEAFF

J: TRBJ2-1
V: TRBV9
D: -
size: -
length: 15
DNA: TGTGCCAGCAGCGTAGCCCACTCTGGTGGCGATGAGCAGTTCTTC
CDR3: CASSVAHSGGDEQFF

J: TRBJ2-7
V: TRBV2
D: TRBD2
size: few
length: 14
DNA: TGTGCCAGCATTAGGACTAGCGTTTCCTACGAGCAGTACTTC
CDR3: CASIRTSVSYEQYF

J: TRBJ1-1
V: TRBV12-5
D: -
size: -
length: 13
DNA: TGTGCTAGTGGTTTGGGTGGGGGGACTGAAGCTTTCTTT
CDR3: CASGLGGGTEAFF

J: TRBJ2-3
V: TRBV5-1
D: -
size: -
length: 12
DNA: TGCGCCAGCAGCTTGGATGCAGATACGCAGTATTTT
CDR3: CASSLDADTQYF

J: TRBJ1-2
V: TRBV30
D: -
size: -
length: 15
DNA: TGTGCCTGGAGTGTTGGGGCAGGGGAGCCCTATGGCTACACCTTC
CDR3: CAWSVGAGEPYGYTF

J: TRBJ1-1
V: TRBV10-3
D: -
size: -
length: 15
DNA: TGTGCCATCAGTGGATCGGGGGGGGCCCGCACTGAAGCTTTCTTT
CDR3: CAISGSGGARTEAFF

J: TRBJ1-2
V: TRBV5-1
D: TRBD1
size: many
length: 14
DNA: TGCGCCAGCAGTAGAGGGGGCTTTAACTATGGCTACACCTTC
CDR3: CASSRGGFNYGYTF

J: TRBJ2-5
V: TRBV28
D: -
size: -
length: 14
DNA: TGTGCCAGCAGTTCGTACAGGGTGGGAGAGACCCAGTACTTC
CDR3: CASSSYRVGETQYF

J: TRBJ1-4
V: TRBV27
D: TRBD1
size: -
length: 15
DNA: TGTGCCAGCAGTTTATACAGGGGAATTAATGAAAAACTGTTTTTT
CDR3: CASSLYRGINEKLFF

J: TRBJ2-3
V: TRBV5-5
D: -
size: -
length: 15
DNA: TGTGCCAGCAGCTTGGGGGGCGGGTTTACAGATACGCAGTATTTT
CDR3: CASSLGGGFTDTQYF

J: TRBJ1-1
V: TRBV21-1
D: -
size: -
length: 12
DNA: TGTGCCAGCAGCAAAGGCGTACACGAAGCTTTCTTT
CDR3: CASSKGVHEAFF

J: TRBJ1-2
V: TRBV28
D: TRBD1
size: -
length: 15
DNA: TGTGCCACCCACTCCTGGGACAGCGCTAACTATGGCTACACCTTC
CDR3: CATHSWDSANYGYTF

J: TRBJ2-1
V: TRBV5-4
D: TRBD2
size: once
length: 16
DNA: TGTGCCAGCAGCTTCAGGACTAGCGGATATGACAATGAGCAGTTCTTC
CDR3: CASSFRTSGYDNEQFF

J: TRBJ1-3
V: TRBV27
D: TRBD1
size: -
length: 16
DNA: TGTGCCAGCAGTCCACAGGGGGCTGGCTCTGGAAACACCATATATTTT
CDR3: CASSPQGAGSGNTIYF

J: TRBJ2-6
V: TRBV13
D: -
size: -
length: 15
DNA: TGTGCCAGCAGCTTAGGAAACTCTGGGGCCAACGTCCTGACTTTC
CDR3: CASSLGNSGANVLTF

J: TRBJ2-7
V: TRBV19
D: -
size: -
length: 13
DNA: TGTGCCAGTAGTCGGCGGCGGGCCTACGAGCAGTACTTC
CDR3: CASSRRRAYEQYF

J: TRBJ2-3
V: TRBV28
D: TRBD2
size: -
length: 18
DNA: TGTGCCAGCAGTTTATATATCTTAGCGGGTCCCAACAAAGATACGCAGTATTTT
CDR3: CASSLYILAGPNKDTQYF

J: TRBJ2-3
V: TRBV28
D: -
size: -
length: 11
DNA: TGTGCCAGCGTTACAAGAGATACGCAGTATTTT
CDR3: CASVTRDTQYF

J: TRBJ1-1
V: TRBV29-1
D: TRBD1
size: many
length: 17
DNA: TGCAGCGTTGTATCGGCCCGACAGGGCGTGAGGTTCGCTGAAGCTTTCTTT
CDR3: CSVVSARQGVRFAEAFF

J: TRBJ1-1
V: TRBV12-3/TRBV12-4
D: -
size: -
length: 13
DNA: TGTGCCAGCAGTTTAAAGACAAACACTGAAGCTTTCTTT
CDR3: CASSLKTNTEAFF

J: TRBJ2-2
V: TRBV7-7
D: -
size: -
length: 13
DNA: TGTGCTAGCAGATCCGGGTACACCGGGGAGCTGTTTTTT
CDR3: CASRSGYTGELFF

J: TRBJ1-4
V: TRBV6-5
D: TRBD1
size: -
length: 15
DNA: TGTGCCAGCAGTTACAGGACAGGGAATAATGAAAAACTGTTTTTT
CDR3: CASSYRTGNNEKLFF

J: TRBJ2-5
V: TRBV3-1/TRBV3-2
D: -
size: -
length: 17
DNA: TGTGCCAGCAGCCAAGGTAATAGCGCCCGGTACCAAGAGACCCAGTACTTC
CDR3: CASSQGNSARYQETQYF

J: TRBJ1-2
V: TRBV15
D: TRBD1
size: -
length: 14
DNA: TGTGCCACCAGCAGAAAACAGGGGGGAGAAGGCTACACCTTC
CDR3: CATSRKQGGEGYTF

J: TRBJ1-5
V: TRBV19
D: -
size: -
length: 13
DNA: TGTGCCAGTAGTTCAACCGGCAATCAGCCCCAGCATTTT
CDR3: CASSSTGNQPQHF

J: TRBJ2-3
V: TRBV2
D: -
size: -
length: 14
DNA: TGTGCCAGCAGTGAATATGGGGCCACAGATACGCAGTATTTT
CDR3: CASSEYGATDTQYF

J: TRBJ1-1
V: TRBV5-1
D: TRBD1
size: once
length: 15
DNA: TGCGCCAGCAGCACGCCATCGGACAGGGCCACTGAAGCTTTCTTT
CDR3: CASSTPSDRATEAFF

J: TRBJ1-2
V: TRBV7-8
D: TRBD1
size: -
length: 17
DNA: TGTGCCAGCAGCTGGACAGGGGGAGCTGCGAATAACTATGGCTACACCTTC
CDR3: CASSWTGGAANNYGYTF

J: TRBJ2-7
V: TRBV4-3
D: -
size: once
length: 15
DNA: TGCGCCAGCAGCCAGGGGGGCGGGGCCCCCTACGAGCAGTACTTC
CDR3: CASSQGGGAPYEQYF

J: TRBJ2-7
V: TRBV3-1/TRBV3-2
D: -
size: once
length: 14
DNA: TGTGCCAGCAGTCTCGGGACACCTGTCTACGAGCAGTACTTC
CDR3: CASSLGTPVYEQYF